The 14 T cell receptor beta chains presented below share a single source sample, sequenced in a study of OX40 agonist ivuxolimab in advanced cancers. Assay: immunoSEQ multiplex PCR; the TCRdb copy retains only in-frame clones and omits some. There are about 62,000 clones in the sample; 65% to 90% occur only once, and 2.4% lies in the top ten. The input for sequencing was CD4+ or CD8+ T cells sorted from blood, taken in a trial of the OX40 agonist ivuxolimab. The receptors derive from an adult with an advanced solid tumor such as melanoma, head and neck, liver or kidney cancer.

The CDR3 is CASSPKLETQYF. DNA of the CDR3: TGTGCCAGCTCACCAAAATTGGAGACCCAGTACTTC. The V and J genes are TRBV18 and TRBJ2-5, with D hard to call. This CDR3 contains 12 residues. Germline loops: CDR1 KGHSH, CDR2 LQKENI. V lost 2 bases, J lost 5 bases, and 6 bases lay in between.

This chain uses TRBV28 with TRBJ1-4, with D maybe TRBD1 (5 bases). Germline V gene lookup returns CDR1 MDHEN and CDR2 SYDVKM. The length of the CDR3 is 11 residues. V lost 3 bases, J lost 12 bases, and 8 bases lay in between. CDR3 loop: CASSFREELFF. DNA of the CDR3: TGTGCCAGCAGTTTCAGGGAGGAACTGTTTTTT.

The rearrangement joins TRBV9 to TRBJ2-3; tentative D call: TRBD2 (6 bases). V gave up 4 bases and J gave up 5 bases, with 20 bases separating them. The CDR3 extends over 16 amino acids. Per germline, CDR1 SGDLS and CDR2 YYNGEE. The CDR3 DNA reads TGTGCCAGCAGCCCGGGGACTTCCCCATGGTTAGATACGCAGTATTTT. Protein sequence: CASSPGTSPWLDTQYF. Looking up the rest from reference TRBV9 and TRBJ2-3 gives the full variable domain: DSGVTQTPKHLITATGQRVTLRCSPRSGDLSVYWYQQSLDQGLQFLIQYYNGEERAKGNILERFSAQQFPDLHSELNLSSLELGDSALYFCASSPGTSPWLDTQYFGPGTRLTVL.

The chain employs TRBV5-1 and TRBJ1-5, with D tentatively TRBD1 (6 bases). CDR1 SGHRS and CDR2 YFSETQ come from the germline V gene. The V and J ends lost 6 bases and 5 bases respectively, with 15 bases between them. The CDR3 has 14 residues. The CDR3 sequence is CASKPGGADQPQHF. The CDR3 DNA is TGCGCCAGCAAGCCGGGGGGCGCCGATCAGCCCCAGCATTTT.

V and J are TRBV28 and TRBJ2-5; D possibly corresponds to TRBD2 (5 bases). Germline lookup yields CDR1 MDHEN and CDR2 SYDVKM. This CDR3 contains 12 residues. Trimming took off 4 bases at V and 5 bases at J, with 8 bases between the two ends. The DNA of the CDR3 is TGTGCCAGCAGTTCCGGCGGGGAGACCCAGTACTTC. The encoded protein is CASSSGGETQYF.

The V and J genes are TRBV2 and TRBJ1-5; the match to TRBD1 covers 8 bases. J gave up 6 bases and V 2 bases, and 0 bases lay outside the gene matches. CDR3 size: 13 residues. Germline CDR1 reads SNHLY; CDR2 reads FYNNEI. DNA for the CDR3: TGTGCCAGCAGTGAACAGGGGGCTCAGCCCCAGCATTTT. Translated: CASSEQGAQPQHF. Looking up the rest from reference TRBV2 and TRBJ1-5 gives the full variable domain: EPEVTQTPSHQVTQMGQEVILRCVPISNHLYFYWYRQILGQKVEFLVSFYNNEISEKSEIFDDQFSVERPDGSNFTLKIRSTKLEDSAMYFCASSEQGAQPQHFGDGTRLSIL.

The rearrangement links TRBV7-9 to TRBJ2-4; the D gene is possibly TRBD1 (6 bases). With 3 bases removed from V and 5 bases from J, the gap between germline ends came to 11 bases. The germline CDR1 and CDR2 sequences are SEHNR and FQNEAQ (reference sequence). CDR3 length equals 14 residues. The CDR3: CASSFSGAENIQYF. CDR3 DNA: TGTGCCAGCAGCTTTTCAGGGGCGGAAAACATTCAGTACTTC. Full variable domain (remainder filled in from reference TRBV7-9 and TRBJ2-4): DTGVSQNPRHKITKRGQNVTFRCDPISEHNRLYWYRQTLGQGPEFLTYFQNEAQLEKSRLLSDRFSAERPKGSFSTLEIQRTEQGDSAMYLCASSFSGAENIQYFGAGTRLSVL.

This chain links TRBV5-4 with TRBJ2-5; the match to TRBD2 covers 9 bases. The CDR3 has 15 amino acids. J lost 0 bases, V lost 0 bases, and 0 bases had no gene match. Per the germline V gene, CDR1 is SGHNT and CDR2 is YYREEE (reference sequence). The CDR3 loop reads CASSLGLADQETQYF. Here the CDR3 DNA reads TGTGCCAGCAGCTTGGGACTAGCGGACCAAGAGACCCAGTACTTC.

The chain couples TRBV28 to TRBJ2-7; a possible D gene is TRBD1 (6 bases). Germline CDR1 is MDHEN and CDR2 is SYDVKM. The germline V and J ends were trimmed by 6 bases and 4 bases, with 19 bases remaining between them. This CDR3 region has 15 residues. The CDR3 loop reads CASSPVGGRSYEQYF. In DNA form, the CDR3 reads TGTGCCAGCAGCCCAGTTGGGGGCAGATCATACGAGCAGTACTTC.

The rearrangement joins TRBV4-3 to TRBJ1-2; tentatively, D is TRBD1 (6 bases). Germline CDR1 and CDR2: LGHNA and YSLEER. The length of the CDR3 is 15 residues. Deletions cut 0 bases from V and 5 bases from J, with 13 bases between. The CDR3: CASSQEGGAIYGYTF. CDR3 coding DNA: TGCGCCAGCAGCCAAGAAGGGGGGGCTATATATGGCTACACCTTC.

V usage is TRBV7-2 and J usage is TRBJ2-5, with D unresolved. CDR3 size: 14 residues. Between the trimmed V and J ends, which lost 1 base and 3 bases, there was a span of 9 bases. Germline-derived CDR1 and CDR2 are SGHTA and FQGNSA. The CDR3, as DNA: TGTGCCAGCAGCTTAGTTCGTCTAGAAGAGACCCAGTACTTC. Its translation: CASSLVRLEETQYF.

This chain connects TRBV9 to TRBJ1-2, with 8 nucleotides matching TRBD1. After removal of 4 bases from V and 3 bases from J, the junction contained 2 bases not matched to a gene. Germline assignment: CDR1 SGDLS and CDR2 YYNGEE. The CDR3 totals 13 residues. CDR3 residues: CASSPTGDYGYTF. In nucleotides, the CDR3 is TGTGCCAGCAGCCCGACAGGGGACTATGGCTACACCTTC.

This rearrangement joins TRBV10-3 to TRBJ1-1; no firm D call. With 0 bases removed from V and 7 bases from J, the gap between germline ends came to 9 bases. From germline, CDR1 is ENHRY and CDR2 SYGVKD. CDR3 length: 13 amino acids. The CDR3 region is CAISESIWGEAFF. CDR3 sequence (DNA): TGTGCCATCAGTGAGTCGATTTGGGGTGAAGCTTTCTTT.

The chain uses TRBV21-1 and TRBJ1-4; the DNA was not compared with TRBD1, the D call given in the table. TRBV21-1 is marked as a pseudogene. This CDR3 comprises 17 residues. DNA for the CDR3: TGTGCCAGCAGCAAAGCGCTGACAGGGAGGAAGGATGAAAAACTGTTTTTT. Residues: CASSKALTGRKDEKLFF.